This T cell receptor (beta chain) was recorded in a study of T cells in Graves' hyperthyroidism and ophthalmopathy. On the study more broadly: Peripheral blood samples were taken at initial diagnosis, prior to any treatment.

This clonotype was detected many times. Its target is unknown. Points from the study as a whole: Blood also held most thyroid clonotypes expanded beyond 0.001. Onset of ophthalmopathy came a median roughly 6.5 months after the model predicted it.

The investigators amplified TCR beta CDR3 regions from RNA transcripts. First-round RT-PCR of the TCR CDR3 relied on the HTBI primer set. Using its own MiXCR run on the multiplex PCR reads, TCRdb lists one record per CDR3 protein. This table has hundreds of thousands of distinct CDR3 sequences, roughly 20% appearing once. Germline values: CDR1 LGHDT, CDR2 YNNKEL (reference sequence). With V trimmed by 3 bases and J by 7 bases, 9 bases remained unmatched. The CDR3 is 15 residues long. Ophthalmopathy patients all had a Clinical Activity Score of at least 3, a NOSPECS grade of at least 4 and disease under 3 months old.

This sequence joins TRBV3-1 and TRBJ2-1, with 7 bases matching TRBD2. Sequenced input: blood. The origin of this receptor is a man younger than 40 with Graves' ophthalmopathy. This chain's CDR3 is CASSQGREFWNEQFF. The DNA for the CDR3 is TGTGCCAGCAGCCAGGGGCGGGAGTTTTGGAATGAGCAGTTCTTC.